Presented here are 30 T cell receptor beta chains from one specimen sequenced in a study of T-cell reconstitution after alpha-beta-depleted transplantation in children. TCRbeta library construction was performed incorporating unique molecular identifiers. Using its own MiXCR run on the PCR reads, TCRdb lists one record per CDR3 protein. The sample lists approximately 500,000 distinct CDR3 sequences; over 25% were seen once. The input for sequencing was PBMCs, taken before TCRalphabeta/CD19-depleted stem cell transplant. The receptors derive from a boy younger than two with Wiskott-Aldrich syndrome, due to receive a stem cell transplant.

The rearrangement links TRBV5-1 to TRBJ1-1, with 8 bases lining up with TRBD1. This CDR3 spans 15 amino acids. Germline-derived CDR1 and CDR2 are SGHRS and YFSETQ. V was pared by 3 bases and J by 4 bases, with 8 bases of the junction left unmatched. The CDR3 DNA reads TGCGCCAGCAGCTACCCGGGACAGGTCATCACTGAAGCTTTCTTT. It translates to CASSYPGQVITEAFF.

This clonotype was picked up a small number of times. The chain joins TRBV29-1 to TRBJ2-5, with D hard to call. CDR3 length: 12 residues. V lost 4 bases, J lost 2 bases, and 8 bases lay in between. Germline CDR1 and CDR2: SQVTM and ANQGSEA. The CDR3 is CSVGAIQETQYF. CDR3 coding DNA: TGCAGCGTTGGGGCGATTCAAGAGACCCAGTACTTC.

The chain links TRBV6-1 to TRBJ2-3; tentatively, D is TRBD1 or TRBD2 (5 bases each). Germline V gene data show CDR1 as MNHNS and CDR2 as SASEGT. The CDR3 loop spans 14 amino acids. V lost 6 bases and J 3 bases, leaving 13 bases between the germline ends. This chain's CDR3 is CASRWDGTTDTQYF. CDR3 coding DNA: TGTGCCAGCAGGTGGGACGGTACTACAGATACGCAGTATTTT.

This clonotype was detected ten times or more. The rearrangement links TRBV20-1 to TRBJ2-1; unclear D gene. Trimming pared 2 bases from V and 2 bases from J, leaving 7 bases between. CDR1 DFQATT and CDR2 SNEGSKA come from the germline V gene (reference sequence). The CDR3 contains 13 residues. This chain's CDR3 is CSARWRTYNEQFF. Written as DNA, the CDR3 is TGCAGTGCTAGATGGCGGACCTACAATGAGCAGTTCTTC.

Only a few counts were recorded for this clonotype. The chain employs TRBV7-9 and TRBJ2-1; D might be TRBD1 (6 bases). From germline, CDR1 is SEHNR and CDR2 FQNEAQ (reference sequence). The CDR3 length is 17 residues. V shed 3 bases and J shed 4 bases, with 19 bases lying between them. This CDR3 is CASSFPGVGHNYNEQFF. CDR3 DNA sequence: TGTGCCAGCAGCTTTCCAGGGGTCGGTCACAATTACAATGAGCAGTTCTTC.

V is TRBV6-4 and J is TRBJ2-5, with 11 positions matching TRBD2. The germline CDR1 and CDR2 sequences are MRHNA and SNTAGT. The CDR3 runs to 16 residues. The V gene end was trimmed by 5 bases and the J gene end by 1 base; junction bases not matched to a gene: 6. The CDR3 bases are TGTGCCAGCAGTTTCGGGACTAGCGGCCTCCAAGAGACCCAGTACTTC. Amino acid sequence: CASSFGTSGLQETQYF.

The gene calls are TRBV12-3 or TRBV12-4 and TRBJ1-6, with D maybe TRBD1 (5 bases). This CDR3 has 14 residues. V lost 9 bases to trimming and J lost 6 bases, with 15 bases between them. Here the CDR3 reads CASGTGAGNSPLHF. The CDR3 coding sequence is TGTGCCAGTGGGACGGGAGCTGGTAATTCACCCCTCCACTTT.

This clonotype was counted between two and nine times. This sequence joins TRBV21-1 and TRBJ2-4; the table's D call, TRBD1, was not checked against the DNA. TRBV21-1 is described as a pseudogene. The CDR3 spans 23 residues. CDR3 loop: CASRMGGPGQGARARKYKNIQYF. CDR3 DNA sequence: TGTGCCAGCAGAATGGGGGGTCCGGGACAGGGGGCTCGGGCGCGAAAATATAAAAACATTCAGTACTTC.

This clonotype was seen repeatedly, ten times or more. The chain carries TRBV7-6 and TRBJ1-2; D ambiguous. Germline CDR1 and CDR2: SGHVS and FNYEAQ. V was clipped by 1 base and J by 2 bases, with 5 bases between them. The CDR3 extends over 13 amino acids. The CDR3 nucleotides are TGTGCCAGCAGCTTAGTAGGGAACTATGGCTACACCTTC. It translates to CASSLVGNYGYTF. Complete variable domain (other parts from reference TRBV7-6 and TRBJ1-2): GAGVSQSPRYKVTKRGQDVALRCDPISGHVSLYWYRQALGQGPEFLTYFNYEAQQDKSGLPNDRFSAERPEGSISTLTIQRTEQRDSAMYRCASSLVGNYGYTFGSGTRLTVV.

CDR3 DNA: TGCGCCAGCAGCTTAACGGGGGTCTGGGGAGAGACCCAGTACTTC. It codes for CASSLTGVWGETQYF. The J gene is TRBJ2-5, the V gene TRBV5-1; TRBD2 is a possible D gene (6 bases). CDR1 is SGHRS and CDR2 is YFSETQ in the germline V gene. The CDR3 has 15 residues. With 2 bases removed from V and 4 bases from J, the gap between germline ends came to 15 bases.

In DNA form, the CDR3 reads TGTGCCAGCAGCCTAAGGCGGGTCTCTGGGGCCAACGTCCTGACTTTC. Its translation is CASSLRRVSGANVLTF. J is TRBJ2-6 and V is TRBV7-9; D is perhaps TRBD2 (5 bases). Germline CDR1 SEHNR, CDR2 FQNEAQ (reference sequence). V was trimmed by 5 bases and J by 0 bases, leaving 11 bases between them. The CDR3 has 16 amino acids.

This clonotype appeared a few times. V usage is TRBV27 and J usage is TRBJ2-7; no firm D call. V was cut by 9 bases and J by 2 bases, with 8 bases left in between. The CDR3 is made up of 11 amino acids. Germline V lookup: CDR1 MNHEY, CDR2 SMNVEV (reference sequence). DNA for the CDR3: TGTGCCAGGATAGGGACCTACGAGCAGTACTTC. Encoded protein: CARIGTYEQYF.

The chain combines TRBV5-1 with TRBJ2-1; 7 bases are a match to TRBD2. The CDR3 contains 17 residues. J was trimmed by 0 bases and V by 0 bases; bases with no gene match: 6. From germline, CDR1 is SGHRS and CDR2 YFSETQ. This CDR3 is CASSLAWWGGSYNEQFF. Written as DNA, the CDR3 is TGCGCCAGCAGCTTGGCGTGGTGGGGGGGCTCCTACAATGAGCAGTTCTTC.

This clonotype was counted a single time. The rearrangement joins TRBV3-1 to TRBJ1-5; D unresolved. CDR3 length: 14 residues. CDR1 and CDR2 from the germline V gene are LGHDT and YNNKEL (reference sequence). Trimming removed 1 base at V and 1 base at J, with 5 bases between. The DNA for the CDR3 is TGTGCCAGCAGCCAAGTTAACAGCAATCAGCCCCAGCATTTT. This encodes CASSQVNSNQPQHF.

This clonotype was counted only a few times. The rearrangement links TRBV12-3 or TRBV12-4 to TRBJ2-7, with TRBD1 identical over 7 bases. The V and J ends lost 6 bases and 2 bases, in that order; junction bases with no gene match: 7. This CDR3 spans 14 amino acids. This chain's CDR3 is CASRKTGETYEQYF. The CDR3 DNA is TGTGCCAGCAGGAAAACAGGGGAGACCTACGAGCAGTACTTC.

The rearrangement links TRBV6-1 to TRBJ2-5; 8 bases map to TRBD1. The CDR3 length is 16 residues. V was pared by 1 base and J by 7 bases, with 11 bases of the junction left unmatched. CDR1 MNHNS and CDR2 SASEGT come from the germline V gene. DNA for the CDR3: TGTGCCAGCAGTGAAGTGGACAGGGCGGAAAATTGGACCCAGTACTTC. Amino acids: CASSEVDRAENWTQYF.

This chain links TRBV19 with TRBJ2-7; TRBD2 aligns across 12 bases. The germline CDR1 and CDR2 sequences are LNHDA and SQIVND (reference sequence). The ends lost 9 bases at V and 4 bases at J; junction bases unmatched: 19. The CDR3 is 18 residues long. This chain's CDR3 is CASGTLPTLAGGGYEQYF. CDR3 in DNA: TGTGCCAGCGGAACACTTCCAACACTAGCGGGAGGTGGTTACGAGCAGTACTTC.

V usage is TRBV5-1 and J usage is TRBJ2-3; 7 nucleotides align to TRBD2. Germline CDR1 reads SGHRS; CDR2 reads YFSETQ. CDR3 size: 15 residues. The V segment lost 0 bases and the J segment 5 bases; nucleotides outside the gene matches: 6. CDR3 in DNA: TGCGCCAGCAGCTTGGCAGCGGGGTATAAAGATACGCAGTATTTT. It is translated as CASSLAAGYKDTQYF.

In this sample, this clonotype turned up a few times. The rearrangement uses TRBV20-1 and TRBJ2-7; TRBD1 aligns across 9 bases. From germline, CDR1 is DFQATT and CDR2 SNEGSKA (reference sequence). Trimming took 3 bases from V and 7 from J; bases not matched to a gene: 7. The CDR3 spans 13 residues. CDR3 sequence (DNA): TGCAGTGCTAGTGGGACAGGGCCGGGGGAGCAGTACTTC. Protein product: CSASGTGPGEQYF.

Only a few counts were recorded for this clonotype. This chain links TRBV18 with TRBJ2-5; D gene uncertain. V was clipped by 2 bases and J by 2 bases, with 9 bases between them. Germline V lookup: CDR1 KGHSH, CDR2 LQKENI. The CDR3 sequence is 14 residues long. The CDR3: CASSPKFRQETQYF. The CDR3 coding sequence is TGTGCCAGCTCACCAAAATTCAGACAAGAGACCCAGTACTTC.

This chain uses TRBV29-1 with TRBJ2-3; maybe TRBD2 (5 bases). The CDR3 has 13 amino acids. Germline values: CDR1 SQVTM, CDR2 ANQGSEA. V lost 3 bases, J lost 1 base, and 8 bases lay in between. In DNA form, the CDR3 reads TGCAGCGTTGATAGTAGCGGCACAGATACGCAGTATTTT. This sequence encodes CSVDSSGTDTQYF.

This clonotype was detected only a few times. The rearrangement uses TRBV5-5 and TRBJ2-7; 7 bases are shared with TRBD1. Per the germline V gene, CDR1 is SGHKS and CDR2 is YYEKEE (reference sequence). V lost 0 bases, J lost 2 bases, and 8 bases stayed unmatched. CDR3 length: 16 amino acids. CDR3 loop: CASSLARQGATYEQYF. CDR3 in DNA: TGTGCCAGCAGCTTGGCCAGACAGGGAGCGACCTACGAGCAGTACTTC. The full variable domain, in which reference TRBV5-5 and TRBJ2-7 provide the parts outside the CDR3, is DAGVTQSPTHLIKTRGQQVTLRCSPISGHKSVSWYQQVLGQGPQFIFQYYEKEERGRGNFPDRFSARQFPNYSSELNVNALLLGDSALYLCASSLARQGATYEQYFGPGTRLTVT.

A few counts support this clonotype. J is TRBJ2-7 and V is TRBV6-1; tentatively, D is TRBD1 (8 bases). Trimming took off 6 bases at V and 2 bases at J, with 14 bases between the two ends. The CDR3 is 14 residues long. Germline V CDR1 and CDR2: MNHNS, SASEGT. In DNA form, the CDR3 reads TGTGCCAGCAGCTCACAGGGGGGGACCTACGAGCAGTACTTC. Protein: CASSSQGGTYEQYF.

The chain links TRBV12-3 or TRBV12-4 to TRBJ2-3; D perhaps matches TRBD2 (6 bases). This CDR3 contains 16 residues. Trimming cost V 5 bases and J 0 bases, with 15 bases left between them. CDR3 nucleotides: TGTGCCAGCAGTGCCCCTAGCGACCCTAGCACAGATACGCAGTATTTT. It is translated as CASSAPSDPSTDTQYF.

This clonotype was found a few times. The chain is built from TRBV9 and TRBJ1-4, with D unresolved. CDR1 and CDR2 (germline): SGDLS, YYNGEE. V was pared by 0 bases and J by 4 bases, with 4 bases between. This CDR3 has 13 residues. In nucleotides, the CDR3 is TGTGCCAGCAGCGTAGATCTTAATGAAAAACTGTTTTTT. It encodes CASSVDLNEKLFF.

Notes on this clonotype: The final CDR3 position lacks the conserved phenylalanine or tryptophan, pointing to a likely read error. It is unclear where the CDR3 begins or ends on the DNA, so no DNA is shown, and the CDR3 is as TCRdb lists it. The chain uses TRBV18 and TRBJ1-1; TRBD1 is the table's D call, not checked against the DNA. The germline V gene has CDR1 KGHSH and CDR2 LQKENI. 11 amino acids form the CDR3, both terminal residues included. CDR3 sequence: CASSGTGPSGL.

This clonotype has only a few counts. The chain links TRBV30 to TRBJ2-2; D is possibly TRBD1 (6 bases). This CDR3 is 14 amino acids long. Germline assignment: CDR1 GTSNPN and CDR2 SVGIG (reference sequence). V lost 1 base to trimming and J lost 0 bases, with 6 bases between them. The CDR3 nucleotides read TGTGCCTGGAGTGGGACAGCGAACACCGGGGAGCTGTTTTTT. It encodes CAWSGTANTGELFF.

This clonotype was observed a handful of times. This chain connects TRBV7-9 to TRBJ2-1, with 11 bases aligning to TRBD2. J lost 8 bases, V lost 4 bases, and 4 bases had no gene match. The CDR3 covers 14 residues. Germline values: CDR1 SEHNR, CDR2 FQNEAQ (reference sequence). Here the CDR3 reads CASSSISGRDEQFF. CDR3 DNA: TGTGCCAGCAGCTCAATTAGCGGGAGGGATGAGCAGTTCTTC.

This clonotype was seen more than once but under ten times. The chain's CDR3 is CASSVEGTAPYGYTF. The CDR3 coding sequence is TGTGCCAGCAGCGTAGAGGGTACAGCTCCCTATGGCTACACCTTC. The chain uses TRBV9 and TRBJ1-2; D is unresolved. This CDR3 contains 15 residues. Germline lookup yields CDR1 SGDLS and CDR2 YYNGEE. V lost 0 bases, J lost 4 bases, and 13 bases lay in between.

The chain employs TRBV9 and TRBJ2-1; TRBD2 matches 8 bases. V was pared by 4 bases and J by 6 bases, with 9 bases of the junction left unmatched. The CDR3 is 15 amino acids. CDR1 and CDR2 (germline): SGDLS, YYNGEE. In DNA, the CDR3 is TGTGCCAGCAGCCCTAGCGGGCGCGGGGGCAATGAGCAGTTCTTC. This gives the protein CASSPSGRGGNEQFF.